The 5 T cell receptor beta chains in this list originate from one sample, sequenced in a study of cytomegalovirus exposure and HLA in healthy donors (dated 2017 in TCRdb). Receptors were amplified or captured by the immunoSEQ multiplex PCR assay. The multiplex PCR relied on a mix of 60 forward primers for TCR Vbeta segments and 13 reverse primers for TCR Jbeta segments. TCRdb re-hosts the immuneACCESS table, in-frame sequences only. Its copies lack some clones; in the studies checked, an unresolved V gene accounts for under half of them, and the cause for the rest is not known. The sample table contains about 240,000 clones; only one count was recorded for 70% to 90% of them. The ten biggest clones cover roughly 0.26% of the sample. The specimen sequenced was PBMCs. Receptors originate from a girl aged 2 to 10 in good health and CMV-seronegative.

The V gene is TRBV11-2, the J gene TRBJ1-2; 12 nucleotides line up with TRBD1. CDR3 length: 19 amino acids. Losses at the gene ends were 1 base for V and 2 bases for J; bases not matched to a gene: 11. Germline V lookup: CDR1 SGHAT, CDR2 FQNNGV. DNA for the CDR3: TGTGCCAGCAGCTTAGTCCCCGGGACAGGGGGCCGCTCGAACTATGGCTACACCTTC. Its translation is CASSLVPGTGGRSNYGYTF.

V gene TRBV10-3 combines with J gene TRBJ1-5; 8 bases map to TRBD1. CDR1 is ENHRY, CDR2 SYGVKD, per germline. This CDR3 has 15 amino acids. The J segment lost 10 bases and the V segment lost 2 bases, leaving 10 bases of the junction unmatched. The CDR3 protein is CAISEQGTGQGPQHF. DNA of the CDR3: TGTGCCATCAGTGAGCAAGGGACAGGCCAGGGACCCCAGCATTTT.

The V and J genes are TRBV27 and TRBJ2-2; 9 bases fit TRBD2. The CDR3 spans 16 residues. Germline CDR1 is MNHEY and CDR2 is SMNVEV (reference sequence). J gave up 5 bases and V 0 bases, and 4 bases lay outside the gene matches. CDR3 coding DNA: TGTGCCAGCAGTTTATCCCTAGCGGGACTTACCGGGGAGCTGTTTTTT. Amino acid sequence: CASSLSLAGLTGELFF.

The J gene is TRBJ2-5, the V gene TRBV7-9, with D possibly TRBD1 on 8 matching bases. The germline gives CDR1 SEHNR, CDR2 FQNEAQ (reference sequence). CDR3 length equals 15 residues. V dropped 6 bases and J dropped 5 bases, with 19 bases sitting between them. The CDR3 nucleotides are TGTGCCAGCAGTAGGACAGGGAGGGGTCGGGAGACCCAGTACTTC. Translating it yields CASSRTGRGRETQYF. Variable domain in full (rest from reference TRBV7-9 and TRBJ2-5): DTGVSQNPRHKITKRGQNVTFRCDPISEHNRLYWYRQTLGQGPEFLTYFQNEAQLEKSRLLSDRFSAERPKGSFSTLEIQRTEQGDSAMYLCASSRTGRGRETQYFGPGTRLLVL.

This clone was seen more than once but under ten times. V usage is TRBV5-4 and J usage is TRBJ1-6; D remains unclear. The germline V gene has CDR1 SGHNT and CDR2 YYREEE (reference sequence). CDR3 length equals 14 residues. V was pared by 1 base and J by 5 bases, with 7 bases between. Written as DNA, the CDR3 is TGTGCCAGCAGCTTGCCGCAGAATAATTCACCCCTCCACTTT. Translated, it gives CASSLPQNNSPLHF.